These T cell receptor beta chains were read from a single sample in a study of metastatic and nonmetastatic thyroid tumors. With MiXCR, TCRdb reprocessed the PCR reads. The table lists 30,000 to 35,000 clones, around 33% of them singletons. Sequencing was performed on tumor tissue. The receptors were sampled from a female donor with papillary thyroid cancer or a benign thyroid nodule (not recorded which). Some clones in this sample may be carry-over from other donors' samples. The CDR3 runs from the conserved cysteine through the conserved F or W. Each record gives: V gene, J gene, clone size, D gene, CDR3 DNA, CDR3 protein. A D gene is named only where the DNA matches it firmly. Size is stated for part of the rows, as once, few or many counts, or as a class when the clone is expanded.

>TRBV29-1|TRBJ2-1|few|TRBD2
TGCAGCGTTGAAGGACTAGCGGGAGATAGGTCCTACAATGAGCAGTTCTTC
CSVEGLAGDRSYNEQFF
>TRBV6-1|TRBJ2-1|few|TRBD2
TGTGCCAGCAGTGAAGAACGGGGGGTCTACAATGAGCAGTTCTTC
CASSEERGVYNEQFF
>TRBV27|TRBJ2-1|.|TRBD2
TGTGCCAGCAGTTCTTTGTCGGGGACTAGCGGGATAAAGGATGAGCAGTTCTTC
CASSSLSGTSGIKDEQFF
>TRBV6-1|TRBJ1-2|.|.
TGTGCCAGCAGTTCCCCGACAGCCTATGGCTACACCTTC
CASSSPTAYGYTF
>TRBV20-1|TRBJ2-7|.|.
TGCAGTGCTAGATCGCAAGGACTAAAGGGCCACGAGCAGTACTTC
CSARSQGLKGHEQYF
>TRBV6-1|TRBJ1-6|.|.
TGTGCCAGCGGAACTGTCAGGGATTGGGCCTATAATTCACCCCTCCACTTT
CASGTVRDWAYNSPLHF
>TRBV10-1|TRBJ2-1|few|.
TGCGCCAGCAGTGAGTCCCCGGGGGATGAGCAGTTCTTC
CASSESPGDEQFF
>TRBV5-1|TRBJ1-6|.|TRBD1
TGCGCCAGCAGACCCCGGACAGGGCCCAATTCACCCCTCCACTTT
CASRPRTGPNSPLHF
>TRBV13|TRBJ2-7|few|.
TGTGCCAGCAGAAAACAGGGTCCCCCGCAATACGAGCAGTACTTC
CASRKQGPPQYEQYF
>TRBV6-1|TRBJ2-1|few|TRBD2
TGTGCCAGCAGTGAAGGGTTAGCGGGAGGTGACAATGAGCAGTTCTTC
CASSEGLAGGDNEQFF
>TRBV27|TRBJ2-7|.|TRBD1
TGTGCCAGCAGTTTATCGAACAGGGGTGTGTACGAGCAGTACTTC
CASSLSNRGVYEQYF
>TRBV12-3/TRBV12-4|TRBJ1-5|.|.
TGTGCCAGCAGTCCAGGACGGATAAATCAGCCCCAGCATTTT
CASSPGRINQPQHF
>TRBV20-1|TRBJ2-5|.|TRBD2
TGCAGTGCTAGAGACCCCCTGACTAGCTCTTTAGGGACCCAGTACTTC
CSARDPLTSSLGTQYF
>TRBV12-3/TRBV12-4|TRBJ2-2|few|.
TGTGCCAGCGGCAGGGGGACTGCAAACACCGGGGAGCTGTTTTTT
CASGRGTANTGELFF
>TRBV2|TRBJ2-3|many|.
TGTGCCAGCAGTGGGGGCGCAAGGGAAGATACGCAGTATTTT
CASSGGAREDTQYF
>TRBV7-9|TRBJ2-7|few|.
TGTGCCAGCAGCTCGGACGGAGCAAAGCAGTACTTC
CASSSDGAKQYF
>TRBV12-3/TRBV12-4|TRBJ2-2|few|.
TGTGCCAGCAGGGCGTTTGGGGAGCTGTTTTTT
CASRAFGELFF
>TRBV20-1|TRBJ2-7|.|TRBD1
TGCAGTGCCAACTGGAAGGGGGCCTCCTACGAGCAGTACTTC
CSANWKGASYEQYF
>TRBV6-1|TRBJ2-5|once|TRBD1
TGTGCCAGCAGTCGACAGGGAGCCCAGTACTTC
CASSRQGAQYF
>TRBV2|TRBJ2-2|.|.
TGTGCCAGCAGTGAAGCCGGATCGGGCGGGGAGCTGTTTTTT
CASSEAGSGGELFF
>TRBV27|TRBJ1-6|few|.
TGTGCCAGCAACCGAGGAGAGCGGAGCTCCTATAATTCACCCCTCCACTTT
CASNRGERSSYNSPLHF
>TRBV11-2|TRBJ2-2|.|.
TGTGCCAGCAGCTTAAACAGGGAGTCATCTGGGGAGCTGTTTTTT
CASSLNRESSGELFF
>TRBV6-1|TRBJ1-2|few|.
TGTGCCAGCAGTACCCTATTCGGGATCGGCTACACCTTC
CASSTLFGIGYTF
>TRBV5-1|TRBJ1-2|.|.
TGCGCCAGCAGCTTGGAGGTCCTCCCGAACTATGGCTACACCTTC
CASSLEVLPNYGYTF
>TRBV6-1|TRBJ1-2|.|TRBD1
TGTGCCAGCAGTGAATACAGGGGAGTCGGGTATGGCTACACCTTC
CASSEYRGVGYGYTF
>TRBV6-1|TRBJ2-7|few|.
TGTGCCAGCAGTGTACTACTTTGGGGGGATTCGACGTTC
CASSVLLWGDSTF
>TRBV12-3/TRBV12-4|TRBJ1-2|.|.
TGTGCCAGCAGTTTAGGGGAAAGAAACTATGGCTACACCTTC
CASSLGERNYGYTF
>TRBV5-1|TRBJ2-7|.|.
TGCGCCAGCAGACTGGCCGGGACGATAAGGGACGAGCAGTACTTC
CASRLAGTIRDEQYF
>TRBV6-5|TRBJ1-2|.|.
TGTGCCAGCAGTTACTCGGCAGGGTTAGGCTATGGCTACACCTTC
CASSYSAGLGYGYTF
>TRBV6-1|TRBJ2-5|few|TRBD1
TGTGCCAGCAGCCCACACCAGGGACAGGGAAGAGAGACCCAGTACTTC
CASSPHQGQGRETQYF
>TRBV6-6|TRBJ2-1|.|.
TGTGCCAGCAGTTACCGACTTAGCCCTTTAAATGAGCAGTTCTTC
CASSYRLSPLNEQFF
>TRBV11-2|TRBJ2-2|many|TRBD1
TGTGCCAGCAGCCGGGGACAGGGGACCGGGGAGCTGTTTTTT
CASSRGQGTGELFF
>TRBV11-2|TRBJ2-7|.|.
TGTGCCAGCAGCTTGGACGGCACTATGGGGCGGTTCTACGAGCAGTACTTC
CASSLDGTMGRFYEQYF
>TRBV5-6|TRBJ1-5|few|.
TGTGCCAGCAGCTTGGGGCAGGCCCGCAATCAGCCCCAGCATTTT
CASSLGQARNQPQHF
>TRBV28|TRBJ2-2|few|.
TGTGCCAGCAGTCCCCAGGGGGAGGGAGTGACCCCCGGGGAGCTGTTTTTT
CASSPQGEGVTPGELFF
>TRBV10-2|TRBJ2-5|few|.
TGCGCCAGCAGTGTAGATAGCTTCACGCCTAGGGAGACCCAGTACTTC
CASSVDSFTPRETQYF
>TRBV6-4|TRBJ2-2|.|TRBD1
TGTGCCAGCAGACGGCCCTTCATAACCAGGGGGCGATCGGGTGGCACCGGGGAGCTGTTTTTT
CASRRPFITRGRSGGTGELFF
>TRBV5-1|TRBJ1-2|once|.
TGCGCCAGCAGCTTGGAAGGTAACTATGGCTACACCTTC
CASSLEGNYGYTF